This passage covers 4 T cell receptor beta chains from one sample sequenced in a study of blood T cell repertoires in COVID-19. Profiling relied on immunoSEQ multiplex PCR, and the TCRdb table lists in-frame clones only, not all of them. The table includes under 200,000 clones, roughly nine tenths detected once. Sequencing was done on a sample of peripheral blood. The receptors derive from a man aged 65 to 85 with acute or convalescent COVID-19.

This clone was observed a few times. The V gene is TRBV5-5, the J gene TRBJ2-2, with a tentative D call TRBD1 (5 bases). The CDR3 covers 15 residues. Germline values: CDR1 SGHKS, CDR2 YYEKEE (reference sequence). Trimming shortened V by 1 base and J by 3 bases, and 10 bases separated the two germline ends. CDR3 sequence reads: CASSLQGLDTGELFF. The CDR3 DNA is TGTGCCAGCAGCTTGCAGGGCCTGGACACCGGGGAGCTGTTTTTT. Using reference TRBV5-5 and TRBJ2-2 for the parts outside the CDR3, the full variable domain is DAGVTQSPTHLIKTRGQQVTLRCSPISGHKSVSWYQQVLGQGPQFIFQYYEKEERGRGNFPDRFSARQFPNYSSELNVNALLLGDSALYLCASSLQGLDTGELFFGEGSRLTVL.

The chain recombines TRBV11-2 with TRBJ2-1, with 10 bases identical to TRBD2. Germline V gene lookup returns CDR1 SGHAT and CDR2 FQNNGV. J gave up 1 base and V 5 bases, and 8 bases lay outside the gene matches. The CDR3 has 17 amino acids. The CDR3 region is CASSPTSAGGSYNEQFF. The DNA for the CDR3 is TGTGCCAGCAGCCCGACATCAGCGGGGGGGTCCTACAATGAGCAGTTCTTC. Based on the CDR3 plus reference TRBV11-2 and TRBJ2-1, the full variable domain is EAGVAQSPRYKIIEKRQSVAFWCNPISGHATLYWYQQILGQGPKLLIQFQNNGVVDDSQLPKDRFSAERLKGVDSTLKIQPAKLEDSAVYLCASSPTSAGGSYNEQFFGPGTRLTVL.

The chain recombines TRBV11-2 with TRBJ2-5; D ambiguous. CDR1 and CDR2 (germline): SGHAT, FQNNGV. Trimming left V 4 bases short and J 7 bases short, with 13 bases between. CDR3 size: 13 residues. CDR3 coding DNA: TGTGCCAGCAGCTCGACACCCCAGGTGACCCAGTACTTC. Amino acid sequence: CASSSTPQVTQYF.

The chain has TRBV3-1 (or the pseudogene TRBV3-2) and TRBJ1-2; weak D call: TRBD1 (5 bases). The germline V gene encodes CDR1 LGHDT and CDR2 YNNKEL (reference sequence). Trimming took off 1 base at V and 8 bases at J, with 11 bases between the two ends. This CDR3 region has 13 residues. The CDR3 protein is CASSQGAAGGYTF. Here the CDR3 DNA reads TGTGCCAGCAGCCAAGGGGCAGCAGGGGGCTACACCTTC.